These 3 T cell receptor beta chains originate from one sample sequenced in a study of cytomegalovirus exposure and HLA in healthy donors. The PCR had 60 Vbeta and 13 Jbeta primers. TCRdb's table, derived via immunoSEQ multiplex PCR, lists solely in-frame clones and lacks some. The data hold around 140,000 clones, with around 80% observed a single time. The sequencing input was PBMCs. These receptors were obtained from a female donor in good health and CMV-seropositive.

The sample holds one count of this clone. The rearrangement links TRBV18 to TRBJ2-7; 7 nucleotides line up with TRBD1. Trimming at V came to 0 bases and at J to 6 bases, leaving 11 bases not matched to a gene. The germline gives CDR1 KGHSH, CDR2 LQKENI. CDR3 length: 16 residues. The DNA of the CDR3 is TGTGCCAGCTCACCACCGTCGGGACCACAGGGGCTCGAGCAGTACTTC. The encoded protein is CASSPPSGPQGLEQYF.

The chain links TRBV7-9 to TRBJ2-4; 9 bases fit TRBD2. CDR1 is SEHNR and CDR2 is FQNEAQ in the germline V gene (reference sequence). The length of the CDR3 is 12 residues. J lost 13 bases, V lost 5 bases, and 6 bases had no gene match. CDR3 sequence: CASSGRLADQYF. The CDR3 nucleotides are TGTGCCAGCAGCGGGCGACTAGCGGACCAGTACTTC.

This clone appeared a single time. The chain links TRBV9 to TRBJ2-2; D is perhaps TRBD1 (6 bases). V lost 0 bases and J lost 7, with 13 bases in between. Germline assignment: CDR1 SGDLS and CDR2 YYNGEE. There are 15 residues in the CDR3. The CDR3 protein is CASSVGTVSSGELFF. CDR3 coding DNA: TGTGCCAGCAGCGTAGGGACAGTTTCCAGCGGGGAGCTGTTTTTT.